The 11 T cell receptor beta chains below come from one sample, sequenced in a study of beta chain features in type 1 diabetes. Expressed TCRB transcripts were sequenced, since all the RNA that had been isolated was reverse transcribed. TCRdb keeps only in-frame clones here, not all; method: immunoSEQ multiplex PCR. The sample has 680,000 or so clones; 15% to 17% are singletons. Material: naive CD4+ T cells from blood. The receptors stem from a man between 18 and 35 years old in good health.

The chain is built from TRBV7-9 and TRBJ1-1; D remains unclear. Germline-derived CDR1 and CDR2 are SEHNR and FQNEAQ (reference sequence). V lost 5 bases and J 0 bases, leaving 13 bases between the germline ends. CDR3 length: 15 residues. CDR3 sequence: CASSPPQRLNTEAFF. CDR3 bases: TGTGCCAGCAGCCCCCCACAGCGTTTGAACACTGAAGCTTTCTTT.

The chain employs TRBV7-2 and TRBJ1-6; a possible D gene is TRBD1 (6 bases). This CDR3 has 15 residues. The V gene's germline CDR1 is SGHTA and CDR2 FQGNSA. V was cut by 7 bases and J by 9 bases, with 19 bases left in between. CDR3 coding DNA: TGTGCCAGCACGGGGGGAGGGGGAGGTCTTTCACCCCTCCACTTT. This sequence encodes CASTGGGGGLSPLHF.

The chain couples TRBV4-1 to TRBJ2-1; tentatively, D is TRBD2 (6 bases). V gave up 6 bases and J gave up 0 bases, with 18 bases separating them. From germline, CDR1 is MGHRA and CDR2 YSYEKL. CDR3 size: 17 residues. In DNA, the CDR3 is TGCGCCAGCAGAAGTCTTCGCGGGAAGAGCTCCTACAATGAGCAGTTCTTC. Amino acids: CASRSLRGKSSYNEQFF.

This clone was picked up a small number of times. V is TRBV7-2 and J is TRBJ2-3; 7 bases agree with TRBD2. The CDR3 spans 14 residues. Trimming took 2 bases from V and 6 from J; bases not matched to a gene: 5. Germline V lookup: CDR1 SGHTA, CDR2 FQGNSA. The CDR3 region has the DNA TGTGCCAGCAGCTTAAGACTAGCCATGGATACGCAGTATTTT. Protein sequence: CASSLRLAMDTQYF.

This clone was detected a few times. The chain links TRBV30 to TRBJ2-1; D may be TRBD2 (8 bases). Germline CDR1 GTSNPN, CDR2 SVGIG (reference sequence). V gave up 8 bases and J gave up 7 bases, with 15 bases separating them. The CDR3 totals 12 residues. DNA of the CDR3: TGTGCCCGGACAGGCGGGGGGAATGAGCAGTTCTTC. Protein product: CARTGGGNEQFF.

This clone has just a few counts. The rearrangement links TRBV2 to TRBJ1-1; D not resolved. Trimming stripped 0 bases from V and 5 bases from J, with 7 bases between. CDR3 length: 13 amino acids. Germline CDR1 reads SNHLY; CDR2 reads FYNNEI. This CDR3 is CASSEAGITEAFF. CDR3 DNA: TGTGCCAGCAGTGAAGCTGGCATAACTGAAGCTTTCTTT. Full variable domain (outside the CDR3, taken from reference TRBV2 and TRBJ1-1): EPEVTQTPSHQVTQMGQEVILRCVPISNHLYFYWYRQILGQKVEFLVSFYNNEISEKSEIFDDQFSVERPDGSNFTLKIRSTKLEDSAMYFCASSEAGITEAFFGQGTRLTVV.

This clone was counted only a few times. The CDR3 DNA reads as TGCGCCAGCAGCTATACAGAGAACACCGGGGAGCTGTTTTTT. The encoded protein is CASSYTENTGELFF. The chain employs TRBV5-1 and TRBJ2-2, with D hard to call. The ends were cut back, 3 bases at V and 1 base at J, with 7 bases in the middle. This CDR3 has 14 amino acids. Per the germline V gene, CDR1 is SGHRS and CDR2 is YFSETQ.

The table lists this clone with a few counts. This chain links TRBV27 with TRBJ2-7; no definite D call. V was trimmed by 2 bases and J by 2 bases, leaving 13 bases between them. From germline, CDR1 is MNHEY and CDR2 SMNVEV (reference sequence). This CDR3 has 15 residues. The CDR3 protein is CASSLKAGSTYEQYF. The CDR3 DNA reads TGTGCCAGCAGTTTAAAGGCAGGCTCGACCTACGAGCAGTACTTC.

The DNA for the CDR3 is TGTGCCAGCAGCCGGACAGTTTACGAGCAGTACTTC. Translation: CASSRTVYEQYF. This chain uses TRBV5-6 with TRBJ2-7; tentatively, D is TRBD1 (6 bases). V gave up 4 bases and J gave up 4 bases, with 9 bases separating them. This CDR3 has 12 residues. Germline V CDR1 and CDR2: SGHDT, YYEEEE.

This clone was counted only a few times. The identical CDR3 is also encoded by other nucleotide sequences in the sample. V and J are TRBV18 and TRBJ1-1; no firm D call. This CDR3 is built from 13 residues. The V end lost 2 bases, the J end lost 1 base, and 5 bases lay between the germline ends. Looked up from germline, CDR1 is KGHSH and CDR2 is LQKENI. The CDR3 loop reads CASSPGRNTEAFF. CDR3 nucleotide sequence: TGTGCCAGCTCACCAGGTCGGAACACTGAAGCTTTCTTT.

V usage is TRBV2 and J usage is TRBJ2-3, with TRBD2 matching over 7 bases. The CDR3 runs to 12 residues. The germline CDR1 and CDR2 sequences are SNHLY and FYNNEI. V gave up 6 bases and J gave up 7 bases; unmatched junction bases: 4. In DNA form, the CDR3 reads TGTGCCAGCAGGGGGGGGACGTATACGCAGTATTTT. It yields the protein CASRGGTYTQYF.